The source of this T cell receptor (beta chain) is a study of T cell responses to AZD1222 COVID-19 vaccine. The CDR3 contains 13 residues. Germline CDR1 is LGHDT and CDR2 is YNNKEL (reference sequence). Trimming took 3 bases from V and 9 from J, leaving 12 bases between them. Clones were sequenced by immunoSEQ multiplex PCR, and TCRdb holds only the in-frame ones, with some missing. Among about 130,000 clones, roughly 86% were seen once, and the ten largest hold 10% to 15%. The sequencing here drew on peripheral blood, taken on day 0 of AZD1222 vaccination. V gene TRBV3-1 (or the pseudogene TRBV3-2) combines with J gene TRBJ2-1; D remains unclear. This sequence was found in an adult in good health. The CDR3 nucleotides read TGTGCCAGCAGCCAGGGCATTTGGGGTGAGCAGTTCTTC. Translated: CASSQGIWGEQFF.